This T cell receptor beta chain was profiled in a study of shared clonotypes between healthy human individuals. Overall study findings and caveats: Among donors, sharing of clonotypes was expected to be affected by sequencing depth. Compared with clonotypes that all four donors shared, non-shared clonotypes had lower generation probabilities.

Naive CD4+ cells were CD45RA-selected; the remaining cells were memory. With respect to this clone: Its matching antigen is unknown.

Authors' processing steps: Junction-only sequences produced by ImmunoSEQ had no quality scores, so filtering differed. Clones were sequenced by immunoSEQ multiplex PCR, and TCRdb holds only the in-frame ones, with some missing. The V and J calls and clone size are taken from that table; D and trimming were inferred from the DNA. The profile covers roughly 220,000 clones, with 65% appearing a single time and around 10% taken by the ten largest. With 2 bases removed from V and 2 bases from J, the gap between germline ends came to 19 bases. Per the germline V gene, CDR1 is MNHNS and CDR2 is SASEGT. The length of the CDR3 is 17 residues.

V gene TRBV6-1 combines with J gene TRBJ2-7, with a tentative D call TRBD1 (6 bases). Sequenced sample: memory CD4+ T cells sorted from blood. Stated subset: CD45RA-negative fraction. This clonotype originated in a man aged 25 to 40 in good health. CDR3 in amino acids: CASSERAQGTHTYEQYF. The CDR3 nucleotides read TGTGCCAGCAGTGAAAGGGCTCAGGGGACCCATACCTACGAGCAGTACTTC.